One sample yielded the 19 T cell receptor beta chains listed below, sequenced in a study of blood T cell repertoires in COVID-19. Here immunoSEQ multiplex PCR was the method, and the copy in TCRdb shows in-frame clones only, minus some. There are about 330,000 clones in the sample; approximately 85% occur only once, and 7.2% lies in the top ten. The sample was peripheral blood. All receptors come from a human donor in a cohort sampled during active COVID-19.

The genes are TRBV5-1 and TRBJ2-3; 8 nucleotides align to TRBD2. The CDR3 consists of 15 residues. Trimming removed 3 bases from V and 4 bases from J; junction bases left unmatched: 7. Germline CDR1 is SGHRS and CDR2 is YFSETQ. This CDR3 is CASSSNGGAADTQYF. The CDR3, as DNA: TGCGCCAGCAGCTCAAACGGGGGGGCAGCAGATACGCAGTATTTT.

This chain joins TRBV12-3 or TRBV12-4 and TRBJ2-7, with 7 bases fitting TRBD1. This CDR3 spans 12 amino acids. V lost 5 bases and J lost 7; bases outside the gene matches: 5. CDR3 amino acids: CASSLRGHEQYF. The CDR3 DNA reads TGTGCCAGCAGTCTTAGGGGGCATGAGCAGTACTTC.

This clone was counted only a few times. The CDR3 loop reads CASSVRGSNTEAFF. The CDR3 coding sequence is TGCGCCAGCAGTGTTCGGGGGTCGAACACTGAAGCTTTCTTT. This chain uses TRBV10-1 with TRBJ1-1; perhaps TRBD1 as D (5 bases). The length of the CDR3 is 14 residues. V was clipped by 4 bases and J by 1 base, with 10 bases between them. Germline V gene sequence: CDR1 WNHNN, CDR2 SYGVQD (reference sequence).

V is TRBV2 and J is TRBJ1-6; 9 bases match TRBD1. CDR1 and CDR2 (germline): SNHLY, FYNNEI. V dropped 7 bases and J dropped 5; count of bases not matched to a gene: 3. The CDR3 extends over 14 amino acids. The CDR3 spells CASKRDRDNSPLHF. CDR3 bases: TGTGCCAGCAAGAGGGACAGGGATAATTCACCCCTCCACTTT.

V and J are TRBV2 and TRBJ2-7; D is possibly TRBD2 (6 bases). The V end lost 7 bases, the J end lost 3 bases, and 13 bases lay between the germline ends. CDR1 SNHLY and CDR2 FYNNEI come from the germline V gene. This CDR3 region has 13 residues. CDR3 sequence (DNA): TGTGCCAGCACCGCTAGCGTTCACTACGAGCAGTACTTC. Protein product: CASTASVHYEQYF.

The genes are TRBV9 and TRBJ2-2; 8 nucleotides match TRBD1. V trimming: 3 bases; J trimming: 4 bases; junction bases outside the gene matches: 8. Germline V CDR1 and CDR2: SGDLS, YYNGEE. This CDR3 contains 16 residues. CDR3: CASSGGQGVGTGELFF. Written as DNA, the CDR3 is TGTGCCAGCAGCGGTGGACAGGGAGTGGGCACCGGGGAGCTGTTTTTT.

This sequence joins TRBV9 and TRBJ1-6, with 8 positions matching TRBD1. This CDR3 is 14 amino acids long. The V gene's germline CDR1 is SGDLS and CDR2 YYNGEE. Losses at the gene ends were 5 bases for V and 7 bases for J; bases not matched to a gene: 5. The CDR3 is CASRPGQVNSPLHF. CDR3 nucleotide sequence: TGTGCCAGCAGACCGGGACAGGTCAATTCACCCCTCCACTTT.

The chain combines TRBV5-1 with TRBJ1-1; no reliable D call. In germline, CDR1 is SGHRS, CDR2 YFSETQ. The CDR3 totals 15 residues. Between the trimmed V and J ends, which lost 0 bases and 2 bases, there was a span of 11 bases. CDR3 loop: CASSLADNSNTEAFF. The CDR3 DNA reads as TGCGCCAGCAGCTTGGCAGATAATTCTAACACTGAAGCTTTCTTT. The variable domain in full, with the rest retrieved from reference TRBV5-1 and TRBJ1-1, is KAGVTQTPRYLIKTRGQQVTLSCSPISGHRSVSWYQQTPGQGLQFLFEYFSETQRNKGNFPGRFSGRQFSNSRSEMNVSTLELGDSALYLCASSLADNSNTEAFFGQGTRLTVV.

V and J are TRBV5-1 and TRBJ2-7; D not certain. The germline gives CDR1 SGHRS, CDR2 YFSETQ. The CDR3 is made up of 13 amino acids. The V and J ends lost 0 bases and 3 bases respectively, with 7 bases between them. The DNA for the CDR3 is TGCGCCAGCAGCTTGGTTGCCAGCTACGAGCAGTACTTC. Translated, it gives CASSLVASYEQYF.

The rearrangement links TRBV5-4 to TRBJ1-4; D gene unclear. The germline CDR1 and CDR2 sequences are SGHNT and YYREEE (reference sequence). The CDR3 is made up of 15 amino acids. The ends were cut back, 4 bases at V and 8 bases at J, with 18 bases in the middle. CDR3 amino acids: CASSLPGPAGEKLFF. CDR3 sequence (DNA): TGTGCCAGCAGCCTCCCGGGTCCCGCCGGGGAAAAACTGTTTTTT.

J is TRBJ2-7 and V is TRBV6-6; no clear D. V lost 4 bases to trimming and J lost 2 bases, with 6 bases between them. CDR1 is MNHNY and CDR2 is SVGAGI in the germline V gene (reference sequence). This CDR3 region has 12 residues. DNA for the CDR3: TGTGCCAGCAGTTCCAGTACCTACGAGCAGTACTTC. This encodes CASSSSTYEQYF.

The gene calls are TRBV11-2 and TRBJ2-7, with 9 bases that match TRBD1. The J segment lost 4 bases and the V segment lost 1 base, leaving 5 bases of the junction unmatched. From germline, CDR1 is SGHAT and CDR2 FQNNGV. This CDR3 spans 15 amino acids. Written as DNA, the CDR3 is TGTGCCAGCAGCTTAGTAGGGACAGGGTATTACGAGCAGTACTTC. It yields the protein CASSLVGTGYYEQYF. Combining the CDR3 with reference TRBV11-2 and TRBJ2-7 gives the whole variable domain EAGVAQSPRYKIIEKRQSVAFWCNPISGHATLYWYQQILGQGPKLLIQFQNNGVVDDSQLPKDRFSAERLKGVDSTLKIQPAKLEDSAVYLCASSLVGTGYYEQYFGPGTRLTVT.

This chain uses TRBV11-2 with TRBJ1-2; 7 positions match TRBD1. Germline CDR1 reads SGHAT; CDR2 reads FQNNGV. Unmatched junction bases numbered 7, after V lost 1 base and J lost 5 bases. This CDR3 contains 15 residues. CDR3 sequence: CASSLGGTAIYGYTF. The CDR3 region has the DNA TGTGCCAGCAGCTTAGGGGGGACAGCGATTTATGGCTACACCTTC. Complete variable domain (other parts from reference TRBV11-2 and TRBJ1-2): EAGVAQSPRYKIIEKRQSVAFWCNPISGHATLYWYQQILGQGPKLLIQFQNNGVVDDSQLPKDRFSAERLKGVDSTLKIQPAKLEDSAVYLCASSLGGTAIYGYTFGSGTRLTVV.

This chain joins TRBV12-3 or TRBV12-4 and TRBJ1-1, with a possible D match to TRBD1 (5 bases). The CDR3 is made up of 11 amino acids. The V gene lost 8 bases and the J gene lost 4 bases, with 8 bases spanning the gap. The CDR3 DNA reads as TGTGCCAGCCGGGGGGGCACTGAAGCTTTCTTT. As protein: CASRGGTEAFF.

This chain connects TRBV5-1 to TRBJ1-2; D is uncertain. From germline, CDR1 is SGHRS and CDR2 YFSETQ. CDR3 length: 13 amino acids. Trimming stripped 0 bases from V and 6 bases from J, with 9 bases between. The CDR3 DNA is TGCGCCAGCAGCTTGGGGACTTCGGATGGCTACACCTTC. This codes for CASSLGTSDGYTF.

The chain joins TRBV14 to TRBJ2-2; 11 bases line up with TRBD2. V shed 4 bases, J shed 5 bases, and the junction held 9 bases outside the gene matches. Germline CDR1 and CDR2: SGHDN and FVKESK. The CDR3 consists of 17 residues. In nucleotides, the CDR3 is TGTGCCAGCAGCCGGAGAACTAGCGGGGGCCGTACCGGGGAGCTGTTTTTT. It translates to CASSRRTSGGRTGELFF.

The chain carries TRBV29-1 and TRBJ2-7; the match to TRBD1 covers 9 bases. This CDR3 is built from 14 residues. V shed 6 bases and J 4 bases; nucleotides not matched to a gene: 10. Germline CDR1 reads SQVTM; CDR2 reads ANQGSEA. The CDR3 DNA is TGCAGCGTCTCAATCCGGACAGGGGATTACGAGCAGTACTTC. This codes for CSVSIRTGDYEQYF.

The gene calls are TRBV27 and TRBJ1-2, with 8 bases fitting TRBD1. The germline gives CDR1 MNHEY, CDR2 SMNVEV (reference sequence). With 5 bases clipped from V and 4 bases from J, the junction kept 6 bases outside the gene matches. The CDR3 has 14 residues. The CDR3 nucleotides are TGTGCCAGCAGTCCCAGGGGGCTGGGCTATGGCTACACCTTC. It translates to CASSPRGLGYGYTF.

The sample holds a few counts of this clone. This chain links TRBV9 with TRBJ2-1; D perhaps matches TRBD1 (5 bases). CDR3 length: 15 amino acids. Trimming took 0 bases from V and 9 from J, leaving 16 bases between them. Looked up from germline, CDR1 is SGDLS and CDR2 is YYNGEE. The CDR3 region has the DNA TGTGCCAGCAGCGTAGATAGGACCCAGGGCCGTGAGCAGTTCTTC. Residues: CASSVDRTQGREQFF.